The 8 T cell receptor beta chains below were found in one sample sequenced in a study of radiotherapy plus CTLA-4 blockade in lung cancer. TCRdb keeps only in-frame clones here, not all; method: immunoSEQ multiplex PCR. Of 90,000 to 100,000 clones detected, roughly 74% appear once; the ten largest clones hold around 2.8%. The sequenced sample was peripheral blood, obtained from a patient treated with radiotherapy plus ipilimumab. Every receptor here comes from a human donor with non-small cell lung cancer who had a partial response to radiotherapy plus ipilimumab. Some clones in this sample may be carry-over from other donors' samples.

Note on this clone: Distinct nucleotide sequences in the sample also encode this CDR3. CDR3 in DNA: TGCGCCAGCAGCTTGAGAGGGGGCACTGAAGCTTTCTTT. Translated, it gives CASSLRGGTEAFF. The chain employs TRBV5-1 and TRBJ1-1; perhaps TRBD1 as D (6 bases). The germline CDR1 and CDR2 sequences are SGHRS and YFSETQ. The V gene lost 1 base and the J gene lost 4 bases, with 8 bases spanning the gap. This CDR3 has 13 residues.

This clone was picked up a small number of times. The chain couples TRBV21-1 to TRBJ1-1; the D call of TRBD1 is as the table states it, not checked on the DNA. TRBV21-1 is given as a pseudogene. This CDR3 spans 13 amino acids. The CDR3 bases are TGTGCCAGCAGCTGTCAGGAGAACACTGAAGCTTTCTTT. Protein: CASSCQENTEAFF.

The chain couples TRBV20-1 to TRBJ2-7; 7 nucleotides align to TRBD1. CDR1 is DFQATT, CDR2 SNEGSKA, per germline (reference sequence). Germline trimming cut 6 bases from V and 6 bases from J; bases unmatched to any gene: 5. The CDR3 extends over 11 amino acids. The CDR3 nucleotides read TGCAGTGCCGACAGGGTGGGCGAGCAGTACTTC. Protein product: CSADRVGEQYF.

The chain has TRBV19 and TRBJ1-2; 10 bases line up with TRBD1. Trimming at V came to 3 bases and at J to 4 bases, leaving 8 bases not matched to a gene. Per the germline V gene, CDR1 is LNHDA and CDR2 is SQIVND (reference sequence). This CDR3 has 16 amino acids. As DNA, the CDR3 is TGTGCCAGTAGTATCGGACCGGGACAGGGGTCCTATGGCTACACCTTC. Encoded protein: CASSIGPGQGSYGYTF. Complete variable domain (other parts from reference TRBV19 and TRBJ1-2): DGGITQSPKYLFRKEGQNVTLSCEQNLNHDAMYWYRQDPGQGLRLIYYSQIVNDFQKGDIAEGYSVSREKKESFPLTVTSAQKNPTAFYLCASSIGPGQGSYGYTFGSGTRLTVV.

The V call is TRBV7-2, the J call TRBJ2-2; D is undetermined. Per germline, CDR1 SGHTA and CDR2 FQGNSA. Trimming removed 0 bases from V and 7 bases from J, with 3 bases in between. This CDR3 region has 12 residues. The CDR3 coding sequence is TGTGCCAGCAGCTTAGCCAGCGGGGAGCTGTTTTTT. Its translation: CASSLASGELFF.

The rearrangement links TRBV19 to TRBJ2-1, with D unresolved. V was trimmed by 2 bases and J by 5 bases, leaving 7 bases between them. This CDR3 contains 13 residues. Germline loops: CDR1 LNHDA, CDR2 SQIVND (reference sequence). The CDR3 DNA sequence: TGTGCCAGTAGTATAAGCCAAAACAATGAGCAGTTCTTC. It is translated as CASSISQNNEQFF. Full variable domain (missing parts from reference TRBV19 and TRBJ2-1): DGGITQSPKYLFRKEGQNVTLSCEQNLNHDAMYWYRQDPGQGLRLIYYSQIVNDFQKGDIAEGYSVSREKKESFPLTVTSAQKNPTAFYLCASSISQNNEQFFGPGTRLTVL.

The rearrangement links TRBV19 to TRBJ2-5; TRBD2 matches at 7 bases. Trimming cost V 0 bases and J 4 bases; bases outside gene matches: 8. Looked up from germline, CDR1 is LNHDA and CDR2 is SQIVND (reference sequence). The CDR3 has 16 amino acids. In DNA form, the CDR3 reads TGTGCCAGTAGTATAGATAGGGAGGGAGCGTCAGAGACCCAGTACTTC. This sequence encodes CASSIDREGASETQYF.

The CDR3 DNA reads as TGTGCCAGTAGTAGGGACTCAAAAAGGGGAAATGAAAAACTGTTTTTT. Encoded protein: CASSRDSKRGNEKLFF. The gene calls are TRBV19 and TRBJ1-4; possible D gene TRBD1, 5 bases. The V and J ends lost 4 bases and 5 bases respectively, with 17 bases between them. This CDR3 comprises 16 residues. CDR1 and CDR2 (germline): LNHDA, SQIVND (reference sequence).